These 23 T cell receptor beta chains were sequenced from one sample in a study of shared clonotypes between healthy human individuals. Profiling relied on immunoSEQ multiplex PCR, and the TCRdb table lists in-frame clones only, not all of them. The sample has about 2.1 million clones, about 94% seen once. CD8 cells classed as naive were CD45RO-negative and positively selected for CCR7, excluding terminally differentiated effector memory CD45RA+ cells. Sequenced input: naive CD8+ T cells from PBMCs. The receptor source for this set is a man between 18 and 35 years old in good health. Some clones in this sample may be carry-over from other donors' samples.

This chain links TRBV9 with TRBJ1-4; TRBD1 might be the D (5 bases). Germline V gene data show CDR1 as SGDLS and CDR2 as YYNGEE. The V end lost 4 bases, the J end lost 7 bases, and 17 bases lay between the germline ends. The CDR3 runs 15 residues. The CDR3 reads CASSPFRGVPEKLFF. CDR3 DNA: TGTGCCAGCAGCCCCTTCCGAGGGGTCCCTGAAAAACTGTTTTTT.

The rearrangement joins TRBV19 to TRBJ1-5; possibly TRBD1 for D (6 bases). The V gene lost 3 bases and the J gene lost 4 bases, with 13 bases spanning the gap. The CDR3 spans 15 residues. Looked up from germline, CDR1 is LNHDA and CDR2 is SQIVND (reference sequence). The CDR3 sequence is CASSIIRDKNQPQHF. The DNA of the CDR3 is TGTGCCAGTAGTATTATCCGGGACAAGAATCAGCCCCAGCATTTT.

The chain has TRBV4-2 and TRBJ2-1; tentatively, D is TRBD1 or TRBD2 (5 bases each). This CDR3 is 13 amino acids long. V lost 4 bases to trimming and J lost 8 bases, with 12 bases between them. CDR1 is LGHNA and CDR2 is YNFKEQ in the germline V gene. The CDR3 DNA follows: TGTGCCAGCAGCCCGGATCGAGGGGATGAGCAGTTCTTC. Its protein product is CASSPDRGDEQFF.

The chain recombines TRBV30 with TRBJ2-7; the D gene is possibly TRBD1 (5 bases). Germline V gene data show CDR1 as GTSNPN and CDR2 as SVGIG (reference sequence). There are 15 residues in the CDR3. V was cut by 0 bases and J by 6 bases, with 18 bases left in between. Here the CDR3 reads CAWSVGAGLGLEQYF. The CDR3 nucleotides read TGTGCCTGGAGTGTAGGGGCAGGGTTAGGGCTCGAGCAGTACTTC.

The V call is TRBV29-1, the J call TRBJ2-1; 7 bases fit TRBD1. There are 16 residues in the CDR3. V was pared by 1 base and J by 5 bases, with 11 bases of the junction left unmatched. Germline CDR1 reads SQVTM; CDR2 reads ANQGSEA. CDR3 residues: CSVEGTTGDPNNEQFF. CDR3 bases: TGCAGCGTTGAAGGGACCACAGGGGACCCCAACAATGAGCAGTTCTTC.

The genes are TRBV9 and TRBJ2-3; TRBD2 matches at 7 bases. Germline trimming cut 0 bases from V and 1 base from J; bases unmatched to any gene: 8. The CDR3 has 17 residues. The V gene's germline CDR1 is SGDLS and CDR2 YYNGEE. As DNA, the CDR3 is TGTGCCAGCAGCGTAGAGGAGGAGCGGGGCGGCACAGATACGCAGTATTTT. Translated: CASSVEEERGGTDTQYF.

The genes are TRBV10-2 and TRBJ2-1; 7 bases match TRBD2. The CDR3 runs 15 residues. Trimming took 2 bases from V and 6 from J; bases not matched to a gene: 7. Germline V gene data show CDR1 as WSHSY and CDR2 as SAAADI. CDR3 residues: CASSESRGSSNEQFF. CDR3 in DNA: TGCGCCAGCAGTGAGAGTCGCGGGAGTTCCAATGAGCAGTTCTTC.

The gene calls are TRBV4-3 and TRBJ2-3; the D is unclear. Trimming pared 4 bases from V and 5 bases from J, leaving 16 bases between. Germline CDR1 and CDR2: LGHNA and YSLEER. CDR3 length: 15 amino acids. The CDR3: CASSLVSKSKDTQYF. The CDR3, as DNA: TGCGCCAGCAGCCTCGTATCAAAATCAAAAGATACGCAGTATTTT.

The rearrangement uses TRBV11-3 and TRBJ2-1, with TRBD2 matching over 12 bases. The CDR3 loop spans 16 amino acids. J lost 4 bases, V lost 4 bases, and 5 bases had no gene match. Germline values: CDR1 SGHNT, CDR2 YENEEA. The CDR3 sequence: CASSYRTSGNYNEQFF. CDR3 DNA: TGTGCCAGCAGCTACCGGACTAGCGGGAATTACAATGAGCAGTTCTTC.

This clone was seen only once. V and J are TRBV2 and TRBJ1-5; D uncertain. The length of the CDR3 is 17 residues. Germline CDR1 reads SNHLY; CDR2 reads FYNNEI. Trimming removed 7 bases from V and 0 bases from J, with 19 bases in between. The chain's CDR3 is CASTRVLEHYSNQPQHF. The CDR3 bases are TGTGCCAGCACTAGGGTTCTGGAGCATTATAGCAATCAGCCCCAGCATTTT.

In regard to this clone: The junction departs from the called germline gene at one end, perhaps through a read error. The chain couples TRBV7-2 to TRBJ2-7; 7 bases match TRBD2. CDR1 and CDR2 from the germline V gene are SGHTA and FQGNSA. The CDR3 has 15 amino acids. This CDR3 is CASSLERGSSHEQYF. DNA for the CDR3: TGTGCCAGCAGCTTGGAGCGCGGGAGCTCCCACGAGCAGTACTTC.

The V gene is TRBV18, the J gene TRBJ2-1; a weak D match, TRBD1 (6 bases). The CDR3 spans 14 residues. Germline V gene sequence: CDR1 KGHSH, CDR2 LQKENI. V was shortened by 3 bases and J by 0 bases, with 6 bases between the two germline ends. The CDR3, as DNA: TGTGCCAGCTCACCGGACAGCTCCTACAATGAGCAGTTCTTC. It yields the protein CASSPDSSYNEQFF.

The gene calls are TRBV28 and TRBJ1-4, with TRBD1 identical over 8 bases. CDR3 length: 14 amino acids. V was clipped by 5 bases and J by 8 bases; unmatched bases: 7. CDR1 MDHEN and CDR2 SYDVKM come from the germline V gene. Here the CDR3 reads CASSPGTGTEKLFF. In DNA form, the CDR3 reads TGTGCCAGCAGTCCCGGGACAGGAACAGAAAAACTGTTTTTT.

Concerning this clone: The junction and the germline gene differ at one end; a read error may be behind it. The chain has TRBV7-2 and TRBJ1-6; 11 nucleotides match TRBD1. This CDR3 comprises 16 residues. Germline V gene sequence: CDR1 SGHTA, CDR2 FQGNSA. CDR3: CASSLAGQGGNSPLHF. CDR3 DNA: TGTGCCAGCAGCCTAGCGGGACAGGGGGGAAATTCACCCCTCCACTTT.

The chain employs TRBV28 and TRBJ2-7; D uncertain. With 5 bases removed from V and 2 bases from J, the gap between germline ends came to 13 bases. Germline V CDR1 and CDR2: MDHEN, SYDVKM. The CDR3 has 14 amino acids. The CDR3 sequence: CASSRTVRPYEQYF. In DNA, the CDR3 is TGTGCCAGCAGTCGGACGGTGAGGCCCTACGAGCAGTACTTC.

The chain has TRBV20-1 and TRBJ2-1; D remains unclear. Germline CDR1 and CDR2: DFQATT and SNEGSKA (reference sequence). V was pared by 2 bases and J by 5 bases, with 1 base between. The CDR3 has 10 residues. As DNA, the CDR3 is TGCAGTGCTAGAAACAATGAGCAGTTCTTC. This gives the protein CSARNNEQFF.

The V and J genes are TRBV27 and TRBJ2-7, with TRBD1 as a possible D gene (5 bases). This CDR3 region has 15 residues. The germline CDR1 and CDR2 sequences are MNHEY and SMNVEV (reference sequence). Trimming took off 0 bases at V and 3 bases at J, with 12 bases between the two ends. The CDR3 nucleotides read TGTGCCAGCAGTTTATCACCCTCAGGGTTCTACGAGCAGTACTTC. This sequence encodes CASSLSPSGFYEQYF.

V and J are TRBV7-3 and TRBJ2-7; 9 nucleotides line up with TRBD1. V was clipped by 5 bases and J by 4 bases; unmatched bases: 9. The length of the CDR3 is 15 residues. Germline values: CDR1 SGHTA, CDR2 FQGTGA. The CDR3 loop is CASSPGTGRAYEQYF. CDR3 sequence (DNA): TGTGCCAGCAGCCCCGGGACAGGGAGGGCTTACGAGCAGTACTTC.

The V gene is TRBV30, the J gene TRBJ1-1; weak D call: TRBD1 (5 bases). The CDR3 is 15 residues long. CDR1 GTSNPN and CDR2 SVGIG come from the germline V gene (reference sequence). V lost 0 bases and J 0 bases, leaving 11 bases between the germline ends. CDR3 sequence: CAWSVLGVVNTEAFF. Written as DNA, the CDR3 is TGTGCCTGGAGTGTCCTAGGGGTGGTGAACACTGAAGCTTTCTTT.

In this sample, this clone turned up once. V and J are TRBV27 and TRBJ1-1; D gene uncertain. Germline values: CDR1 MNHEY, CDR2 SMNVEV (reference sequence). Trimming took 3 bases from V and 5 from J, leaving 16 bases between them. This CDR3 region has 15 residues. The CDR3 nucleotides read TGTGCCAGCAGTTTCTCCAATGCGGGGAGGACTGAAGCTTTCTTT. Translated, it gives CASSFSNAGRTEAFF.

The J gene is TRBJ1-2, the V gene TRBV7-3; D uncertain. The CDR3 consists of 14 residues. Between the trimmed V and J ends, which lost 2 bases and 4 bases, there was a span of 11 bases. Germline V gives CDR1 SGHTA, CDR2 FQGTGA. This CDR3 is CASSLLGSGYGYTF. The CDR3, as DNA: TGTGCCAGCAGCTTATTAGGCAGCGGCTATGGCTACACCTTC.

The chain joins TRBV27 to TRBJ2-7, with D perhaps matching TRBD2 (7 bases). Germline CDR1 is MNHEY and CDR2 is SMNVEV (reference sequence). The CDR3 has 16 amino acids. The V end lost 5 bases, the J end lost 4 bases, and 21 bases lay between the germline ends. CDR3 nucleotides: TGTGCCAGCAGTCCCTCCCGGGGGGCGCGGAGTTACGAGCAGTACTTC. As protein: CASSPSRGARSYEQYF.

This chain connects TRBV11-2 to TRBJ1-2, with D uncertain. From germline, CDR1 is SGHAT and CDR2 FQNNGV. The CDR3 covers 15 residues. Trimming removed 1 base at V and 8 bases at J, with 17 bases between. CDR3 amino acids: CASSLGYMRAKGYTF. The DNA for the CDR3 is TGTGCCAGCAGCTTAGGATACATGCGAGCGAAGGGCTACACCTTC.